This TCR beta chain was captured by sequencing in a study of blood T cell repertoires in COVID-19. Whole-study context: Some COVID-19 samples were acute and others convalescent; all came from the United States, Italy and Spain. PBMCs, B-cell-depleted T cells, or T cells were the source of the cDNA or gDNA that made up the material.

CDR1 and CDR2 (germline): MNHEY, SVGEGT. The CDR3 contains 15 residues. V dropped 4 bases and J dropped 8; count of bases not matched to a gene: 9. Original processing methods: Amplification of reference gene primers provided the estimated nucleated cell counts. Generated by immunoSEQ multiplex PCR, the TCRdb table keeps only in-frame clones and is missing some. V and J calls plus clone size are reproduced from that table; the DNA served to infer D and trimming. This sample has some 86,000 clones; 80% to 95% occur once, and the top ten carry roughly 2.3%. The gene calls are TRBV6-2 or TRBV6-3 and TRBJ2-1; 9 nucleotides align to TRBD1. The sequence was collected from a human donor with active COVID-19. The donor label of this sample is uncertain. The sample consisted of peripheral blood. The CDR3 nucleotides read TGTGCCAGCAGTTCTTCCGGGACAGGGATCTATGAGCAGTTCTTC. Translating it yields CASSSSGTGIYEQFF.